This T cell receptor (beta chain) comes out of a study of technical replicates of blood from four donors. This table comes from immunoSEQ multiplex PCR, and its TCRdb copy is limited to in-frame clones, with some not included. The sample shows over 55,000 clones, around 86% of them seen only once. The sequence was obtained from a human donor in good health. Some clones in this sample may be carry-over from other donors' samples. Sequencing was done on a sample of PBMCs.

The CDR3 nucleotides read TGTGCCAGCAGCCCAAGTCCCGGGAACACTGAAGCTTTCTTT. Its protein product is CASSPSPGNTEAFF. The chain couples TRBV9 to TRBJ1-1; D unresolved. The CDR3 length is 14 residues. Germline V gene data show CDR1 as SGDLS and CDR2 as YYNGEE. The ends were cut back, 4 bases at V and 1 base at J, with 11 bases in the middle.